The present T cell receptor (beta chain) was sequenced within a study of PD-1 blockade in classical Hodgkin lymphoma (dated by TCRdb to the early 2020s). Turning to the overall study: Nivolumab dosing was 3 mg/kg intravenously every 2 weeks, continuing until either disease progression or unacceptable toxicity. The study used CyTOF and TCR beta sequencing to define a peripheral blood immune signature of response to PD-1 blockade in classical Hodgkin lymphoma.

The research as a whole found: Trial patients achieving complete response had baseline diversity similar to newly diagnosed patients, whereas partial responders and progressors had significantly lower diversity. Baseline TCR diversity was reported to be lower in newly diagnosed patients than in healthy donors and to be lower still in relapsed/refractory patients. By C4D1, a significant rise was seen in CD4+ TCR diversity but not in CD8+ TCR diversity (p=0.0027 vs p=0.16), and the rise was most apparent among complete responders (p=0.02). Only a single clinical trial cohort was studied, and what caused the repertoire differences, possibly disease activity or prior therapy, remained undefined. Lower diversity was seen in patients whose nivolumab began less than 1 year after ASCT, and these patients were left out of later analyses so that immune reconstitution would not confound the results.

This specimen's time point label, per the study, means: cycle 1 day 1 (C1D1), immediately before nivolumab initiation. Every trial patient had relapsed following autologous stem cell transplantation, and prior brentuximab vedotin exposure was what differed among cohorts A, B and C. The trial cohort included 56 patients with relapsed/refractory classical Hodgkin lymphoma, and each patient had a best overall response of complete response, partial response or progressive disease. Single-agent nivolumab was administered to trial patients in the multi-cohort phase II CheckMate 205 trial. Best overall response was determined by an independent review committee according to the 2007 International Working Group response criteria. Trial PBMCs were obtained immediately prior to nivolumab initiation (C1D1) and on therapy at cycle 2 day 1 and cycle 4 day 1. After peripheral blood was drawn into 8 mL Vacutainer Cell Preparation Tubes, PBMCs were isolated by centrifugation and then cryopreserved.

The CDR1 and CDR2 encoded by the germline V gene are MNHEY and SVGAGI. From cysteine to phenylalanine, the CDR3 is 15 amino acids long. Only the CDR3 part of the read is kept: 45 bases, read in frame from the first base. Compared with germline, V lacks 5 bases and J lacks 2 bases; bases without a gene match: 3. Remarks on this clone: The target of this receptor is not known. No quality values exist for individual bases; no much larger clone is one base distant.

The Qiagen DNeasy kit was used to extract genomic DNA from unsorted PBMCs and from the negatively selected CD4+ and CD8+ fractions. Amplification of TCR beta CDR3 regions was done by immunoSEQ multiplex PCR with primers that anneal to V and J segments. A synthetic immune receptor repertoire was used to minimize amplification bias, and any residual bias was removed computationally once sequencing was done. Concerning the study's data processing: Repertoire diversity was quantified as the Shannon entropy index using custom Python scripts. Unsorted, CD4+ and CD8+ repertoires were examined separately, except in combined analyses, for which CD4+ and CD8+ sequences were merged in silico. A clone was considered expanded if an increase in frequency of at least 2-fold after treatment relative to C1D1 was found, and a pseudocount of 0.5 was applied to clones undetected at baseline. Clones with 0 or 1 copy at C1D1 were classified as singleton clones, and clones with 2 or more copies were classified as non-singleton clones. Clones expanded in unsorted samples were labelled as CD4+, CD8+ or unknown by matching protein sequences in sorted samples from the same patient. Wilcoxon tests on paired samples were used to test diversity changes from C1D1 to C4D1. The table comes from immuneACCESS by way of TCRdb, which keeps in-frame sequences with V and J called. Part of the clones is missing from these tables; in studies checked, under half for an unresolved V gene and the rest for unknown reasons. V and J calls plus clone size are reproduced from that table; the DNA served to infer D and trimming. The sample contains fewer than 20,000 clones, around 75% of them found a single time. The top ten hold about 4.5% of the sample.

The sample was peripheral blood mononuclear cells (PBMCs), taken at baseline. This TCR derives from a human donor with classical Hodgkin lymphoma. Recombination connected TRBV6-5 to TRBJ1-3, and 10 junction bases match TRBD1. DNA sequence: TGTGCCAGCAGTAGAGGGACAGGGGCTGGAAACACCATATATTTT. It translates as CASSRGTGAGNTIYF.